These T cell receptor beta chains were read from a single sample in a study of blood T cell repertoires in COVID-19. The table came from immunoSEQ multiplex PCR; TCRdb's copy has only in-frame clones and leaves some out. The sample yields 360,000 or so clones, roughly 87% seen once. Sequencing was performed on peripheral blood. The source is a woman aged 55-69 years with COVID-19, enrolled during active disease. CDR3s include the opening cysteine and the closing phenylalanine or tryptophan. Fields, in order: clone size, V gene, D gene, J gene, CDR3 DNA, CDR3 protein. D genes are given only for firm matches. Clone size, where shown, is once, few, many, or a class for clones that have expanded.

>.|TRBV12-5|.|TRBJ1-4
TGTGCTAGTGGTTTGGCCCTCACAGAACTGTTTTTT
CASGLALTELFF
>.|TRBV11-2|TRBD1|TRBJ2-1
TGTGCCAGCAGCATGACCGGGACAGGTTACAATGAGCAGTTCTTC
CASSMTGTGYNEQFF
>.|TRBV28|.|TRBJ1-1
TGTGCCAGCATCCACCACCCGGGGGGTACTGAAGCTTTCTTT
CASIHHPGGTEAFF
>.|TRBV18|.|TRBJ1-1
TGTGCCAGCTCACCAGGGCAGGGCGTCGAAGCTTTCTTT
CASSPGQGVEAFF
>.|TRBV2|.|TRBJ1-2
TGTGCCAGCAGTTTAACAGGGAACTATGGCTACACCTTC
CASSLTGNYGYTF
>.|TRBV9|.|TRBJ1-2
TGTGCCAGCAGCCGGGATGGGGGCAGCCCATATGGCTACACCTTC
CASSRDGGSPYGYTF
>once|TRBV2|.|TRBJ1-1
TGTGCCAGCAGTGAAGCGCTGAGGGTCGCTGAAGCTTTCTTT
CASSEALRVAEAFF
>.|TRBV7-8|.|TRBJ1-4
TGTGCCAGCAGCTTTCGTCCTCTTAATGAAAAACTGTTTTTT
CASSFRPLNEKLFF
>once|TRBV5-1|.|TRBJ1-6
TGCGCCAGCAGCTTGGGTTCCTCGCACTTCTATAATTCACCCCTCCACTTT
CASSLGSSHFYNSPLHF
>.|TRBV20-1|.|TRBJ2-1
TGCAGTGCTCCGTCCTACAATGAGCAGTTCTTC
CSAPSYNEQFF
>.|TRBV11-3|TRBD2|TRBJ2-3
TGTGCCAGCAGCCTTAGGACTAGCGGGGGTTCTAGCACAGATACGCAGTATTTT
CASSLRTSGGSSTDTQYF
>.|TRBV4-1|TRBD2|TRBJ2-1
TGCGCCAGCAGCCAAGAGCCAGCGGGGGGGTTCGATGAGCAGTTCTTC
CASSQEPAGGFDEQFF
>.|TRBV5-1|TRBD2|TRBJ2-1
TGCGCCAGCAGCCAAGGACTAGCGGGCGATCTGCTCTTC
CASSQGLAGDLLF
>once|TRBV2|.|TRBJ1-4
TGTGCCAGCAGTGAAGCGCTAGCACATGAAAAACTGTTTTTT
CASSEALAHEKLFF
>.|TRBV9|.|TRBJ2-7
TGTGCCAGCAGCCTCACGGGGGAGCAGTACTTC
CASSLTGEQYF
>.|TRBV5-1|TRBD2|TRBJ2-7
TGCGCCAGCACCAAGACTAGCGGGGGCGACGAGCAGTACTTC
CASTKTSGGDEQYF
>.|TRBV7-7|TRBD2|TRBJ2-5
TGTGCTAGCAGCCGCCGGACTAGCCAGACCCAGTACTTC
CASSRRTSQTQYF
>once|TRBV28|.|TRBJ1-4
TGTGCCAGCAGTTTACCCGGCAGGGCGGATGAAAAACTGTTTTTT
CASSLPGRADEKLFF
>.|TRBV6-5|TRBD1|TRBJ1-1
TGTGCCAGCACTCACAGGGGTAGGAACACTGAAGCTTTCTTT
CASTHRGRNTEAFF
>.|TRBV2|.|TRBJ2-2
TGTGCCAGCAGGAGCCTAGTTCCGGGCGGGGAGCTGTTTTTT
CASRSLVPGGELFF
>.|TRBV9|.|TRBJ1-1
TGTGCCAGCAGCGTATACTCGAACACTGAAGCTTTCTTT
CASSVYSNTEAFF
>.|TRBV27|.|TRBJ1-1
TGTGCCAGCAGACACGGACAGAGACCGCTGAACACTGAAGCTTTCTTT
CASRHGQRPLNTEAFF
>.|TRBV19|TRBD1|TRBJ1-1
TGTGCCAGTACCCTAGGGACAGGGGGGACTGAAGCTTTCTTT
CASTLGTGGTEAFF
>.|TRBV19|.|TRBJ1-1
TGTGCCAGTAGTATATTCGGGAACACTGAAGCTTTCTTT
CASSIFGNTEAFF
>.|TRBV2|TRBD2|TRBJ2-7
TGTGCCAGCAGTAGCCTAGCGGGGGGGCCAACCTACGAGCAGTACTTC
CASSSLAGGPTYEQYF